This is a list of T cell receptor beta chains from one sample in a study of T cells after yellow fever vaccination. MiXCR was run by TCRdb on the 5' RACE reads, yielding one entry per CDR3 protein. Of just under 600,000 distinct CDR3 sequences listed, roughly 14% are singletons. Sequenced material: PBMCs, taken on the day of the yellow fever booster vaccination. The receptors originated from a man aged 30-40 years who received the YFV17D yellow fever vaccine. Both conserved end residues are part of each CDR3. Fields, in order: J gene, V gene, CDR3 protein.

j_call: TRBJ2-3; v_call: TRBV20-1; cdr3_aa: CSARWDQVFTDTQYF
j_call: TRBJ2-5; v_call: TRBV7-2; cdr3_aa: CASSLAMGGETQYF
j_call: TRBJ2-7; v_call: TRBV7-2; cdr3_aa: CASSSGLPGEEQYF
j_call: TRBJ2-1; v_call: TRBV5-1; cdr3_aa: CASSLRQASSYNEQFF
j_call: TRBJ2-1; v_call: TRBV20-1; cdr3_aa: CSARDSTRPDEQFF
j_call: TRBJ2-5; v_call: TRBV10-2; cdr3_aa: CASRTTGIGETQYF
j_call: TRBJ2-3; v_call: TRBV20-1; cdr3_aa: CSASSFLDTQYF
j_call: TRBJ2-1; v_call: TRBV7-2; cdr3_aa: CASSQRNEQFF
j_call: TRBJ2-7; v_call: TRBV4-3; cdr3_aa: CASSQDASGRVVIYEQYF
j_call: TRBJ1-6; v_call: TRBV12-3/TRBV12-4; cdr3_aa: CASRDVFGSPLHF
j_call: TRBJ2-1; v_call: TRBV6-1; cdr3_aa: CASSPWRGDNEQFF
j_call: TRBJ1-4; v_call: TRBV4-3; cdr3_aa: CASSQDRFRSNEKLFF
j_call: TRBJ2-3; v_call: TRBV12-3/TRBV12-4; cdr3_aa: CASRRSSQGADTQYF
j_call: TRBJ1-5; v_call: TRBV30; cdr3_aa: CAWSAHSNQPQHF
j_call: TRBJ2-7; v_call: TRBV29-1; cdr3_aa: CSGRTSGYEQYF
j_call: TRBJ2-2; v_call: TRBV7-2; cdr3_aa: CASSLVPRGTGELFF
j_call: TRBJ2-7; v_call: TRBV20-1; cdr3_aa: CSATPGQVTILYEQYF
j_call: TRBJ2-3; v_call: TRBV20-1; cdr3_aa: CSARGKDTQYF
j_call: TRBJ2-7; v_call: TRBV4-3; cdr3_aa: CASSQDYRVSGLLREQYF
j_call: TRBJ2-2; v_call: TRBV28; cdr3_aa: CASSLARAGELFF